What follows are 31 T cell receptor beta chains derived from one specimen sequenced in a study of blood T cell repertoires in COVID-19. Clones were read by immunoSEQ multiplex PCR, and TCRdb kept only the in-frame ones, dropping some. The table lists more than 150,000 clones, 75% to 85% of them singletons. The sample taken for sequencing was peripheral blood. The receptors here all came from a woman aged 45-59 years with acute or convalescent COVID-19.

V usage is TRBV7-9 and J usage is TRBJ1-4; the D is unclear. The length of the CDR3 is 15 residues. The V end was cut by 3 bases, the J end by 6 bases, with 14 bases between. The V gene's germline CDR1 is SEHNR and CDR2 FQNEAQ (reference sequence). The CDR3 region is CASSLGVMVDEKLFF. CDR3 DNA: TGTGCCAGCAGCTTGGGCGTGATGGTCGATGAAAAACTGTTTTTT.

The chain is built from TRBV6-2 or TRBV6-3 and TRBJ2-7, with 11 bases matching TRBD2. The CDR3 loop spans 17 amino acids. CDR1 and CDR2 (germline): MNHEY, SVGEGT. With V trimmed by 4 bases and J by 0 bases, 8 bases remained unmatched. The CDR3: CASSFAPSGRSSYEQYF. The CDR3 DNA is TGTGCCAGCAGTTTCGCCCCTAGCGGGAGGAGCTCCTACGAGCAGTACTTC.

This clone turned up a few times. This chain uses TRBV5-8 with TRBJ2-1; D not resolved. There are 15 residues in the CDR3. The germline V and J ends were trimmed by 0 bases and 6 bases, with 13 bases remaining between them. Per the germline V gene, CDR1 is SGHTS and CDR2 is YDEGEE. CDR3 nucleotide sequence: TGTGCCAGCAGCTTGGCCCCTGGTTCGGGCAATGAGCAGTTCTTC. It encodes CASSLAPGSGNEQFF.

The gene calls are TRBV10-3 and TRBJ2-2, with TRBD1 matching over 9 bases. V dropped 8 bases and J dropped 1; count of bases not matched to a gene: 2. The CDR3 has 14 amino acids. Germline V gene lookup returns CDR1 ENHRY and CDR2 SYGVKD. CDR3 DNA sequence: TGTGCCATCCGGGGACAGGGGAACACCGGGGAGCTGTTTTTT. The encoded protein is CAIRGQGNTGELFF.

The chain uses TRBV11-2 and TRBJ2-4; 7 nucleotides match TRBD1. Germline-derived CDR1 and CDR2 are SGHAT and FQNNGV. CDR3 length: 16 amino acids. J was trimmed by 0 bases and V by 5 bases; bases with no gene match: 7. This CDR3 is CASSLGQVIAKNIQYF. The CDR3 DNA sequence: TGTGCCAGCAGCCTAGGACAGGTCATAGCCAAAAACATTCAGTACTTC.

The CDR3, as DNA: TGTGCCAGCAGCCTAATGAACACCGGGGAGCTGTTTTTT. Its translation: CASSLMNTGELFF. The chain is built from TRBV7-2 and TRBJ2-2; D gene ambiguous. The CDR3 spans 13 residues. V dropped 5 bases and J dropped 1 base, with 5 bases sitting between them. Germline CDR1 reads SGHTA; CDR2 reads FQGNSA.

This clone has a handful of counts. The CDR3 sequence: CASSYSIRYEQYF. In DNA form, the CDR3 reads TGTGCCAGCAGTTACTCGATACGGTACGAGCAGTACTTC. J is TRBJ2-7 and V is TRBV6-5; no reliable D call. V was shortened by 0 bases and J by 4 bases, with 7 bases between the two germline ends. Germline V lookup: CDR1 MNHEY, CDR2 SVGAGI. The CDR3 has 13 amino acids.

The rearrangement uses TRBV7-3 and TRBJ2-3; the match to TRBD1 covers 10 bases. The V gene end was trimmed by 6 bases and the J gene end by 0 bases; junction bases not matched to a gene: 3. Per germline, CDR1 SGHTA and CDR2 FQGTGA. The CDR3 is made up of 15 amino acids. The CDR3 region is CASSLDRGSTDTQYF. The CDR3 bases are TGTGCCAGCAGTTTGGACAGGGGGAGCACAGATACGCAGTATTTT.

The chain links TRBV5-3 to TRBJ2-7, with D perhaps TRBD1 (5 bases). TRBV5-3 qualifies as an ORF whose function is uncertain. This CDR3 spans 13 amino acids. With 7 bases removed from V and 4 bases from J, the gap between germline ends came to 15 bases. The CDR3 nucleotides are TGTGCCAGACCCCACGACAGTCGATACGAGCAGTACTTC. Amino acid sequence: CARPHDSRYEQYF.

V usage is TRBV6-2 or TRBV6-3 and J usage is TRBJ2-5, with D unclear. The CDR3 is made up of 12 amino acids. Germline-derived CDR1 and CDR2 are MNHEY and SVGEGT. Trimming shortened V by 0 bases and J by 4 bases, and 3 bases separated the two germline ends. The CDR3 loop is CASSYSGETQYF. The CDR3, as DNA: TGTGCCAGCAGTTACTCCGGAGAGACCCAGTACTTC.

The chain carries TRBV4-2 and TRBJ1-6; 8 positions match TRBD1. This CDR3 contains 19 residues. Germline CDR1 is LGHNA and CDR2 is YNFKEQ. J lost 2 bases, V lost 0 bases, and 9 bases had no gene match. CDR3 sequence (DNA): TGTGCCAGCAGCCAAGAGGCGCAGGGGGCCTTCACCTATAATTCACCCCTCCACTTT. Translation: CASSQEAQGAFTYNSPLHF.

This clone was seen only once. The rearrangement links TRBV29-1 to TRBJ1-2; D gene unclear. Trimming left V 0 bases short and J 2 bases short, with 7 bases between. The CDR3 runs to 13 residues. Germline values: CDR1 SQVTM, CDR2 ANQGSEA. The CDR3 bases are TGCAGCGTTGAAGACGGTAACAACTATGGCTACACCTTC. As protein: CSVEDGNNYGYTF.

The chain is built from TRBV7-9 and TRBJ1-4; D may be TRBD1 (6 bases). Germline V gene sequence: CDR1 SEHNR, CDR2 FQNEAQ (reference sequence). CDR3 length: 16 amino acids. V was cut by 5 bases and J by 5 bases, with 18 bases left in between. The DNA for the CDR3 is TGTGCCAGCAGCAGCACAGGGTTGAGGGGAAATGAAAAACTGTTTTTT. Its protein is CASSSTGLRGNEKLFF.

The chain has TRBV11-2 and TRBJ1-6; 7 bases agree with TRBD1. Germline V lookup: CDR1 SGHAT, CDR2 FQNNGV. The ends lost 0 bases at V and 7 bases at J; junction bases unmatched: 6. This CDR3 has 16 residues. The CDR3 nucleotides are TGTGCCAGCAGCTTAGATTGGGTACAGGGGAATTCACCCCTCCACTTT. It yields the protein CASSLDWVQGNSPLHF. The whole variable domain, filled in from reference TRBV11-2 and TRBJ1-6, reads EAGVAQSPRYKIIEKRQSVAFWCNPISGHATLYWYQQILGQGPKLLIQFQNNGVVDDSQLPKDRFSAERLKGVDSTLKIQPAKLEDSAVYLCASSLDWVQGNSPLHFGNGTRLTVT.

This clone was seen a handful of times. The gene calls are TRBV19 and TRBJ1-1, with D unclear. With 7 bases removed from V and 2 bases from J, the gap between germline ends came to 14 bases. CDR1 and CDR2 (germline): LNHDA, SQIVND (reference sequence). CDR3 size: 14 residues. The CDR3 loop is CASTGLSGNTEAFF. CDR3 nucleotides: TGTGCCAGTACCGGACTTTCAGGAAACACTGAAGCTTTCTTT. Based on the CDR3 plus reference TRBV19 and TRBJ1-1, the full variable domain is DGGITQSPKYLFRKEGQNVTLSCEQNLNHDAMYWYRQDPGQGLRLIYYSQIVNDFQKGDIAEGYSVSREKKESFPLTVTSAQKNPTAFYLCASTGLSGNTEAFFGQGTRLTVV.

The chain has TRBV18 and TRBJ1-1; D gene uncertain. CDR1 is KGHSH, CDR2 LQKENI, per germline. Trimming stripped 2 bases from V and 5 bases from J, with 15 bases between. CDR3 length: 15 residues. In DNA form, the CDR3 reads TGTGCCAGCTCACCAAACACAGTTGGGTGGACTGAAGCTTTCTTT. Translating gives CASSPNTVGWTEAFF.

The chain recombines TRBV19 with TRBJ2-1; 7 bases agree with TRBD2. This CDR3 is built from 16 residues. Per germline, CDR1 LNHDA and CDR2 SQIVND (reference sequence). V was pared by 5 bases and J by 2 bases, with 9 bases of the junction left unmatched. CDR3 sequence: CASSPRASGTYNEQFF. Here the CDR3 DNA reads TGTGCCAGTAGTCCCCGAGCTAGCGGAACCTACAATGAGCAGTTCTTC. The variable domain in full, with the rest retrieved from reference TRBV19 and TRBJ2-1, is DGGITQSPKYLFRKEGQNVTLSCEQNLNHDAMYWYRQDPGQGLRLIYYSQIVNDFQKGDIAEGYSVSREKKESFPLTVTSAQKNPTAFYLCASSPRASGTYNEQFFGPGTRLTVL.

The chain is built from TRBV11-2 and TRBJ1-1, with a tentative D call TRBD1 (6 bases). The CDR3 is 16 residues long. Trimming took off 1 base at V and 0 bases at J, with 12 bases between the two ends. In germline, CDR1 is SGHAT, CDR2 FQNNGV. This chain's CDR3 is CASSLGTVILNTEAFF. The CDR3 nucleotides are TGTGCCAGCAGCTTAGGGACAGTAATATTGAACACTGAAGCTTTCTTT.

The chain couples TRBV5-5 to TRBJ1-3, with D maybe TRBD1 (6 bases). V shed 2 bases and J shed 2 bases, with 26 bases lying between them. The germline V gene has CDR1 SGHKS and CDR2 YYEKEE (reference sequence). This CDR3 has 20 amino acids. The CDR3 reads CASSFRGFLVPLAPGNTIYF. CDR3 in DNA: TGTGCCAGCAGCTTTAGGGGGTTTTTGGTTCCCCTCGCTCCTGGAAACACCATATATTTT.

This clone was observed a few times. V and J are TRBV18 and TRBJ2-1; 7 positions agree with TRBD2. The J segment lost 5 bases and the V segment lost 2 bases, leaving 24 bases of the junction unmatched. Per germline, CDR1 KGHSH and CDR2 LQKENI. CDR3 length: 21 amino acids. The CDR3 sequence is CASSPTGYFSGLTPTHNEQFF. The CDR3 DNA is TGTGCCAGCTCACCAACGGGTTATTTTAGCGGGTTAACACCGACACACAATGAGCAGTTCTTC.

CDR3 residues: CASSGDRGNTEAFF. CDR3 nucleotides: TGTGCCAGTAGTGGGGACAGGGGAAACACTGAAGCTTTCTTT. V gene TRBV19 combines with J gene TRBJ1-1; TRBD1 matches 10 bases. The germline gives CDR1 LNHDA, CDR2 SQIVND (reference sequence). V shed 5 bases, J shed 2 bases, and the junction held 2 bases outside the gene matches. There are 14 residues in the CDR3.

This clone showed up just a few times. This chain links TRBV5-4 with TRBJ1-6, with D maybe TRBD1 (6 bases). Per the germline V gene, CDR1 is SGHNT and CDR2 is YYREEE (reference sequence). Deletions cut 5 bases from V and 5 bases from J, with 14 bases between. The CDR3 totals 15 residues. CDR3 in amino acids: CASSWGTPDNSPLHF. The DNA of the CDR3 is TGTGCCAGCAGTTGGGGGACACCTGATAATTCACCCCTCCACTTT. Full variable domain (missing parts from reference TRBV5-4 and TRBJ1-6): ETGVTQSPTHLIKTRGQQVTLRCSSQSGHNTVSWYQQALGQGPQFIFQYYREEENGRGNFPPRFSGLQFPNYSSELNVNALELDDSALYLCASSWGTPDNSPLHFGNGTRLTVT.

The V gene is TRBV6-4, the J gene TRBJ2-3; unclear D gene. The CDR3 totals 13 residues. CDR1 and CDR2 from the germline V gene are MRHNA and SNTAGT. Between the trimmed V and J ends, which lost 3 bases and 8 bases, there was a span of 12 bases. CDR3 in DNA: TGTGCCAGCAGTGAGAACTCCGTCGGTACGCAGTATTTT. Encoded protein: CASSENSVGTQYF.

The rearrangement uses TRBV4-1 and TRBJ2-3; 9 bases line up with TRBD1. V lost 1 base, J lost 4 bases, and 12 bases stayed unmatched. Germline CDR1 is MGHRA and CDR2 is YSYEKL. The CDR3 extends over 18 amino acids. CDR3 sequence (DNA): TGCGCCAGCAGCCAAGGGTTCCGGGACAGGGTAACGGCAGATACGCAGTATTTT. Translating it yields CASSQGFRDRVTADTQYF.

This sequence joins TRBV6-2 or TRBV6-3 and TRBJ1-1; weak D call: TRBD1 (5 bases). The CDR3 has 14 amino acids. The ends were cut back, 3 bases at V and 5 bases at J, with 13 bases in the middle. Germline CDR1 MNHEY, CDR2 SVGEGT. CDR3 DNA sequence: TGTGCCAGCAGTTATCAGGGCCCACGGACTGAAGCTTTCTTT. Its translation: CASSYQGPRTEAFF.

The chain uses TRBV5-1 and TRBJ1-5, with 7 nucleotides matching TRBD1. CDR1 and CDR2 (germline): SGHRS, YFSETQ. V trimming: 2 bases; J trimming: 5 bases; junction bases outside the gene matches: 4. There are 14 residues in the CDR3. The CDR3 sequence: CASSFSGQDQPQHF. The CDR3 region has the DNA TGCGCCAGCAGCTTTAGCGGACAGGATCAGCCCCAGCATTTT. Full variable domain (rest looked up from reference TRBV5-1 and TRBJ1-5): KAGVTQTPRYLIKTRGQQVTLSCSPISGHRSVSWYQQTPGQGLQFLFEYFSETQRNKGNFPGRFSGRQFSNSRSEMNVSTLELGDSALYLCASSFSGQDQPQHFGDGTRLSIL.

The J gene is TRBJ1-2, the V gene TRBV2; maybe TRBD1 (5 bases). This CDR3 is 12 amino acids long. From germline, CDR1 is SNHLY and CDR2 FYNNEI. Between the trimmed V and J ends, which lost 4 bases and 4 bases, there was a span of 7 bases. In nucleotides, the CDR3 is TGTGCCAGCAGTGCCCAGGGCTATGGCTACACCTTC. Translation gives CASSAQGYGYTF.

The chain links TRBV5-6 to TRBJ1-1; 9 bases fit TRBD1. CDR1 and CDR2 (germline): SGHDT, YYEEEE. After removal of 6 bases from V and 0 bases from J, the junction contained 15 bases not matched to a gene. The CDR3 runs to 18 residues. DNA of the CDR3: TGTGCCAGCAATGGAGGACAGGGGATACCTTACATGAACACTGAAGCTTTCTTT. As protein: CASNGGQGIPYMNTEAFF.

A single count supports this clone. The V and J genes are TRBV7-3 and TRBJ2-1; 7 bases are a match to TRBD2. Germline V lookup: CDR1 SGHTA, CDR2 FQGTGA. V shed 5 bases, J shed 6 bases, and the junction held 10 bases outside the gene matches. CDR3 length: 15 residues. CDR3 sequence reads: CASSPGLESANEQFF. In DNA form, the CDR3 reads TGTGCCAGCAGCCCAGGACTAGAATCTGCCAATGAGCAGTTCTTC.

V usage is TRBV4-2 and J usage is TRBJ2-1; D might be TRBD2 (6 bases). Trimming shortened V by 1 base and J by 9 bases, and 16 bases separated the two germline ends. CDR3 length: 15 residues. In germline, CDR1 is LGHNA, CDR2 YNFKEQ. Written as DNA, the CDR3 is TGTGCCAGCAGCCAAGTCTCGCTAATAGCGGCTGAGCAGTTCTTC. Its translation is CASSQVSLIAAEQFF.

The CDR3, as DNA: TGTGCCAGCAGCCCACGGGGGCCCCAGCATTTT. Translating it yields CASSPRGPQHF. The rearrangement joins TRBV3-1 (or the pseudogene TRBV3-2) to TRBJ1-5, with D unclear. The V end lost 4 bases, the J end lost 9 bases, and 7 bases lay between the germline ends. Germline assignment: CDR1 LGHDT and CDR2 YNNKEL (reference sequence). The CDR3 spans 11 residues.